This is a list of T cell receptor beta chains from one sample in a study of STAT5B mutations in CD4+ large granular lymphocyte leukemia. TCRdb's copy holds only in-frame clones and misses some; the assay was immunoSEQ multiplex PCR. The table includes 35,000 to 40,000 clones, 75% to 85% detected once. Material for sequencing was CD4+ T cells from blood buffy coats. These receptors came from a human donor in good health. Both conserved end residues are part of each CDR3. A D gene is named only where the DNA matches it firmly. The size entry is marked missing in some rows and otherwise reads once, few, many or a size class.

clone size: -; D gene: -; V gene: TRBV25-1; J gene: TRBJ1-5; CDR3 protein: CASSEPGHSNQPQHF; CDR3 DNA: TGTGCCAGCAGCGAGCCGGGACATAGCAATCAGCCCCAGCATTTT
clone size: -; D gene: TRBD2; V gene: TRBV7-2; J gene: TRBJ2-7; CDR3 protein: CASSLGGSTSYEQYF; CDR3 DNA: TGTGCCAGCAGCTTAGGCGGGAGTACCTCCTACGAGCAGTACTTC
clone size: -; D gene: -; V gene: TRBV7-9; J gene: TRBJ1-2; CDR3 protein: CASSLEAAAGYTF; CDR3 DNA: TGTGCCAGCAGCTTAGAGGCGGCAGCTGGCTACACCTTC
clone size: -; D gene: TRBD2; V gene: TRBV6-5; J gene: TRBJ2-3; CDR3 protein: CASRLTSGRGDTQYF; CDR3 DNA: TGTGCCAGCAGGCTCACTAGCGGGAGGGGAGATACGCAGTATTTT
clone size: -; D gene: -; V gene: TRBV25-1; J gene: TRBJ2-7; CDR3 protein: CASSEAPGGQYF; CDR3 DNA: TGTGCCAGCAGTGAAGCCCCCGGGGGGCAGTACTTC
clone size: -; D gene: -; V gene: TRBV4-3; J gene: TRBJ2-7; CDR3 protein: CASSQDRTYEQYF; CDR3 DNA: TGCGCCAGCAGCCAAGATAGGACCTACGAGCAGTACTTC
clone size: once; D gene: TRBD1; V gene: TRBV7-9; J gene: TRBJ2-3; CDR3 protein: CASSLGGTVSDTQYF; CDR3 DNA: TGTGCCAGCAGCTTAGGTGGGACAGTATCCGATACGCAGTATTTT
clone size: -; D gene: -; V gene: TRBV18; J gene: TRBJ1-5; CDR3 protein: CASSPLAGDSNQPQHF; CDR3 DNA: TGTGCCAGCTCACCATTGGCAGGAGATAGCAATCAGCCCCAGCATTTT
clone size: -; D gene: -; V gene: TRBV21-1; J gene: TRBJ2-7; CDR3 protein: CASSPRSSKGWAGGEQYF; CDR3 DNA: TGTGCCAGCAGCCCGCGATCTTCCAAGGGGTGGGCCGGGGGCGAGCAGTACTTC
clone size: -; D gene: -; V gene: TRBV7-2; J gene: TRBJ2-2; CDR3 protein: CASNPGGLANTGELFF; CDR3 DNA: TGTGCCAGCAACCCTGGGGGACTCGCGAACACCGGGGAGCTGTTTTTT
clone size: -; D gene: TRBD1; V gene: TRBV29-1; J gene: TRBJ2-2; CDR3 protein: CSVRGQGGTGELFF; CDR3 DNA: TGCAGCGTTAGGGGACAGGGGGGGACCGGGGAGCTGTTTTTT
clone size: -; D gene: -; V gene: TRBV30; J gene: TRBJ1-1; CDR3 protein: CAWSVRWGLTQNTEAFF; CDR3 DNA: TGTGCCTGGAGTGTACGATGGGGTCTAACACAGAACACTGAAGCTTTCTTT
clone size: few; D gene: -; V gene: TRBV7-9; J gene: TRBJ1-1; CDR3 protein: CASHRAGGTEAFF; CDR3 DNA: TGTGCCAGCCACCGGGCGGGAGGCACTGAAGCTTTCTTT
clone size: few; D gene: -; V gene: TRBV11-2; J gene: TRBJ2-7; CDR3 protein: CASSLDPSSYEQYF; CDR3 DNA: TGTGCCAGCAGCTTAGATCCGAGCTCCTACGAGCAGTACTTC
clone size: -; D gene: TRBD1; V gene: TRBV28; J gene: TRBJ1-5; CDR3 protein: CASRGQGAGQPQHF; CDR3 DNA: TGTGCCAGCAGGGGACAGGGGGCGGGTCAGCCCCAGCATTTT
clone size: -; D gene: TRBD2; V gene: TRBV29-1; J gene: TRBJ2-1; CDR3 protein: CSATGGNEQFF; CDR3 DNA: TGCAGCGCTACGGGAGGCAATGAGCAGTTCTTC
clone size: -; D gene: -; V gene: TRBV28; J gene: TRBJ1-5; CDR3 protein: CASSPPRGKSNQPQHF; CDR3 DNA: TGTGCCAGCAGTCCCCCCCGGGGGAAAAGCAATCAGCCCCAGCATTTT
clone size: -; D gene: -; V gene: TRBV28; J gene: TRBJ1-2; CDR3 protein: CASSFQDNGYTF; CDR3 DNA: TGTGCCAGCAGTTTCCAGGACAATGGCTACACCTTC
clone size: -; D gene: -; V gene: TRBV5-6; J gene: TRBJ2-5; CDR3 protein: CASSFQETQYF; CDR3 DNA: TGTGCCAGCAGCTTCCAAGAGACCCAGTACTTC
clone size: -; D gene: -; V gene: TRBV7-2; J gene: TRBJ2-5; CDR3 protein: CASSRTGLLETQYF; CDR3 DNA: TGTGCCAGCAGCCGCACAGGGTTGTTAGAGACCCAGTACTTC
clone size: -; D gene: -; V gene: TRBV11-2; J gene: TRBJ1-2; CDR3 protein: CASSLGLFQGGYTF; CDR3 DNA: TGTGCCAGCAGCTTAGGATTATTTCAGGGGGGCTACACCTTC
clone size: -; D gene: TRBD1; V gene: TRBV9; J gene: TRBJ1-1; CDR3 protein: CASSVGRTGEATRDTEAFF; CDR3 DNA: TGTGCCAGCAGCGTAGGGAGGACAGGGGAAGCGACGAGGGACACTGAAGCTTTCTTT
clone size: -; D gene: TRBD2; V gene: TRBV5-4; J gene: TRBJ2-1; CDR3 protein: CASSPGLAGDRNEQFF; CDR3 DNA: TGTGCCAGCAGCCCTGGACTAGCGGGAGATAGGAATGAGCAGTTCTTC
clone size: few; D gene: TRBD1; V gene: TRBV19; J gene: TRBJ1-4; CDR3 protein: CASSISPQGATLFF; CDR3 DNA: TGTGCCAGTAGTATCTCACCCCAGGGGGCTACACTGTTTTTT
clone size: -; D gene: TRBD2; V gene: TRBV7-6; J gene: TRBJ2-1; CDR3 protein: CASSPSLAEIYNEQFF; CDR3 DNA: TGTGCCAGCAGCCCCTCCCTAGCGGAGATCTACAATGAGCAGTTCTTC
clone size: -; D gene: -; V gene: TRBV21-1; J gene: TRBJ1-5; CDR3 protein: CASKWRVRQPQHF; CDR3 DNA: TGTGCCAGCAAGTGGAGGGTGCGGCAGCCCCAGCATTTT
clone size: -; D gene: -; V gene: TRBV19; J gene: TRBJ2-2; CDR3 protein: CASSLAEYTGELFF; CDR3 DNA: TGTGCCAGTAGTCTAGCCGAGTACACCGGGGAGCTGTTTTTT
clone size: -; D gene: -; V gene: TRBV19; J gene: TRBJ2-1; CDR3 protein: CASSTRGLEGNEQFF; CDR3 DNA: TGTGCCAGTAGTACACGGGGACTGGAGGGCAATGAGCAGTTCTTC
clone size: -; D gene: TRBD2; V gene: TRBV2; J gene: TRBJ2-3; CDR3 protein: CASGGGGSTDTQYF; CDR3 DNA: TGTGCCAGCGGTGGGGGGGGGAGCACAGATACGCAGTATTTT
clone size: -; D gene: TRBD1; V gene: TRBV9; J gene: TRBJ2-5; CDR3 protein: CASSVDRGWETQYF; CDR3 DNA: TGTGCCAGCAGCGTTGACAGGGGATGGGAGACCCAGTACTTC
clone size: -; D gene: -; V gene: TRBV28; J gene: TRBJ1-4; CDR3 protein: CASSLSNEKLFF; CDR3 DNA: TGTGCCAGCAGTTTATCTAATGAAAAACTGTTTTTT
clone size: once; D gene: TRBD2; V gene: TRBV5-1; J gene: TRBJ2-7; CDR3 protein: CASSPLAGGMAYEQYF; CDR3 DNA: TGCGCCAGCAGCCCCTTGGCGGGAGGTATGGCCTACGAGCAGTACTTC
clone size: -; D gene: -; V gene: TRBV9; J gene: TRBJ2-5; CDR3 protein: CASSVGGGEYQETQYF; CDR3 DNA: TGTGCCAGCAGCGTAGGAGGAGGGGAGTACCAAGAGACCCAGTACTTC
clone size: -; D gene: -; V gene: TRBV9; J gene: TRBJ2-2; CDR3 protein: CASSVGLGRHTGELFF; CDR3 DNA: TGTGCCAGCAGCGTAGGTCTCGGGCGCCACACCGGGGAGCTGTTTTTT
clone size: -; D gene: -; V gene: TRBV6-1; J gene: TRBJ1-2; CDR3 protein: CASSEAFLGYGYTF; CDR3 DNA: TGTGCCAGCAGTGAAGCATTCCTGGGCTATGGCTACACCTTC
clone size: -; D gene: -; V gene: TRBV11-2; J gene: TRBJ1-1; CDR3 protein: CASSLDGRSTEAFF; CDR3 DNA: TGTGCCAGCAGCTTGGACGGACGGAGCACTGAAGCTTTCTTT
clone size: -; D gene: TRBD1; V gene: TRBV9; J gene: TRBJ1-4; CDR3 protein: CASSAKGARGEKLFF; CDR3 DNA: TGTGCCAGCAGCGCGAAGGGGGCGCGGGGTGAAAAACTGTTTTTT
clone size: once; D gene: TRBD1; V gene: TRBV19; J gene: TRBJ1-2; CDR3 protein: CASSPQGVGYGYTF; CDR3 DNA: TGTGCCAGTAGTCCTCAGGGGGTTGGATATGGCTACACCTTC
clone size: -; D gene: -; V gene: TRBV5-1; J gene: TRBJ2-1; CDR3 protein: CASSLPSGNEQFF; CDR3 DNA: TGCGCCAGCAGCTTGCCCAGCGGCAATGAGCAGTTCTTC
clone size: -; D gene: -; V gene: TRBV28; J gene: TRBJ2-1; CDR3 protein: CASSLGDSGGRNEQFF; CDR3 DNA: TGTGCCAGCAGTTTAGGAGACTCTGGAGGTCGCAATGAGCAGTTCTTC
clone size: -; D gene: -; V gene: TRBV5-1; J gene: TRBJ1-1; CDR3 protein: CASSLGGFEAFF; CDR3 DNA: TGCGCCAGCAGCTTGGGGGGGTTTGAAGCTTTCTTT
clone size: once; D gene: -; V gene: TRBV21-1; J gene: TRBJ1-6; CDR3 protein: CAPPDRRLTPRQVHSPLHF; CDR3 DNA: TGTGCCCCACCGGACCGTCGACTTACTCCCCGGCAGGTTCATTCACCCCTCCACTTT
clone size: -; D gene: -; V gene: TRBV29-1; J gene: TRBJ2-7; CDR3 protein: CSVKGRVGYEQYF; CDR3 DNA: TGCAGCGTTAAGGGGAGAGTCGGGTACGAGCAGTACTTC
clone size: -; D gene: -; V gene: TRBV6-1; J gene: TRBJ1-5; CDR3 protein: CASSTEGLGNQPQHF; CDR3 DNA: TGTGCCAGCAGTACGGAAGGGTTGGGCAATCAGCCCCAGCATTTT
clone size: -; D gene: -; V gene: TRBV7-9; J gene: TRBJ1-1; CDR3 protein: CASSLGGRYTEAFF; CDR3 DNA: TGTGCCAGCAGCTTAGGGGGAAGATACACTGAAGCTTTCTTT
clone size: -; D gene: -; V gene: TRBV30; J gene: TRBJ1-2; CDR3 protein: CAWIRDYGYTF; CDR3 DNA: TGTGCCTGGATACGTGACTATGGCTACACCTTC
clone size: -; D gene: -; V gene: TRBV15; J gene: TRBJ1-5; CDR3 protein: CATSRAQTHSNQPQHF; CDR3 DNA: TGTGCCACCAGCAGAGCTCAAACCCATAGCAATCAGCCCCAGCATTTT
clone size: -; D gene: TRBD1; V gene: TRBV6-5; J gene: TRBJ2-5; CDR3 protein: CASSYSGTGGRETQYF; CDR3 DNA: TGTGCCAGCAGTTACTCTGGGACAGGGGGGAGGGAGACCCAGTACTTC